A selection of T cell receptor beta chains follows, all from one sample in a study of high-grade serous ovarian cancer treatment subgroups. Some clones are missing from TCRdb's copy, which holds only in-frame ones; the method was immunoSEQ multiplex PCR. The table includes approximately 4,000 clones, less than 85% detected once. Source material: tumor tissue. Receptors originate from a human donor with high-grade serous ovarian cancer. The CDR3 runs from the conserved cysteine through the conserved F or W. The D gene is left open where the match is weak. A row's size may be missing; if present it is once, few, many or a size class.

d_call clone_size j_call v_call cdr3_nt cdr3_aa
. . TRBJ2-7 TRBV6-5 TGTGCCAGCAGTTACCAAGCGGAGGGCTACGAGCAGTACTTC CASSYQAEGYEQYF
. . TRBJ1-3 TRBV4-3 TGCGCCAGCAGCCAAGAACCCCAGGGGCTGATTGGAAACACCATATATTTT CASSQEPQGLIGNTIYF
. . TRBJ2-7 TRBV15 TGTGCCACCAGCAGAGATCGGGGGTACGAGCAGTACTTC CATSRDRGYEQYF
. . TRBJ1-6 TRBV10-3 TGTGCCATCAAGGGAACAAATTCACCCCTCCACTTT CAIKGTNSPLHF
. . TRBJ2-5 TRBV27 TGTGCCAGCAGACCCGGACTCAATCGAGCAGAGACCCAGTACTTC CASRPGLNRAETQYF
. . TRBJ1-1 TRBV6-5 TGTGCCAGCAGGCGCCCCGCCGGGGGGAACACTGAAGCTTTCTTT CASRRPAGGNTEAFF
TRBD2 . TRBJ2-2 TRBV9 TGTGCCAGCAGCGTAGTGGGCGGGAGGGCTGACACCGGGGAGCTGTTTTTT CASSVVGGRADTGELFF
. . TRBJ1-6 TRBV27 TGTGCCAGCACCTTGGGGGGGGCAGCTTTTGGGTCACCCCTCCACTTT CASTLGGAAFGSPLHF
. . TRBJ2-7 TRBV6-6 TGTGCCAGCAGATTCGAAACCGGGACATTCTACGAGCAGTACTTC CASRFETGTFYEQYF
. . TRBJ1-5 TRBV27 TGTGCCAGCAGTTTAAAAGGCAATCAGCCCCAGCATTTT CASSLKGNQPQHF
. once TRBJ2-7 TRBV14 TGTGCCAGCAGCCACCCGTGGGATCACGAGCAGTACTTC CASSHPWDHEQYF
TRBD1 . TRBJ1-2 TRBV7-2 TGTGCCAGCAGCACCACGACAGGGGGCTATGGCTACACCTTC CASSTTTGGYGYTF
. . TRBJ2-7 TRBV7-6 TGTGCCAGCAGCTTAGTACCCGGAGGGGGGTTGAACGAGCAGTACTTC CASSLVPGGGLNEQYF
. . TRBJ2-7 TRBV7-2 TGTGCCAGCAGCTTAGGGGGGATGGGCTCCTACGAGCAGTACTTC CASSLGGMGSYEQYF
. . TRBJ2-5 TRBV7-9 TGTGCCAGCAGCTTAGCGGGGCCGGGGACCCAGTACTTC CASSLAGPGTQYF
TRBD1 few TRBJ1-1 TRBV20-1 TGCAGTGCTTTGGGGACAGCTAAAGCTTTCTTT CSALGTAKAFF
. . TRBJ1-5 TRBV29-1 TGCAGCGTTGGATTGGGGGCTAGCAATCAGCCCCAGCATTTT CSVGLGASNQPQHF
TRBD1 . TRBJ2-5 TRBV28 TGTGCCAGTCAACAGGGGCCCTATTGGACCCAGTACTTC CASQQGPYWTQYF
. . TRBJ1-5 TRBV14 TGTGCCAGCACCGGCATACTACACAATCAGCCCCAGCATTTT CASTGILHNQPQHF
. . TRBJ2-2 TRBV30 TGTGCCTGGAGAAACCTCGAGCAGCTCACCGGGGAGCTGTTTTTT CAWRNLEQLTGELFF
. . TRBJ1-1 TRBV15 TGTGCCACCAGCAGACAGGGAAAAGCTTTCTTT CATSRQGKAFF
. . TRBJ1-2 TRBV5-1 TGCGCCAGCAGCCAGATGGGGGGGAGGGGGAACTATGGCTACACCTTC CASSQMGGRGNYGYTF
TRBD2 . TRBJ2-7 TRBV25-1 TGTGCCAGCAGTATCGGGGGGAAAGGCTACGAGCAGTACTTC CASSIGGKGYEQYF
. . TRBJ1-5 TRBV6-1 TGTGCCAGCAGTGCTCAGGCTTGGAGCAATCAGCCCCAGCATTTT CASSAQAWSNQPQHF
TRBD2 . TRBJ2-2 TRBV7-2 TGTGCCAGCAGCATTAGCGGGGGAATCGGCACCGGGAAGCTGTTTTTT CASSISGGIGTGKLFF
. . TRBJ2-7 TRBV7-8 TGTGCCAGCAGCGCCAGTAGCGGCTACGAGCAGTACTTC CASSASSGYEQYF
. once TRBJ2-6 TRBV5-4 TGTGCCAGCAGTCTGAAGCGGGTCATCTCTGGGGCCAACGTCCTGACTTTC CASSLKRVISGANVLTF
TRBD2 . TRBJ2-1 TRBV5-1 TGCGCCAGCAGCTACACCGGGACTAGCGGGAGAGGGAGTAATGAGCAGTTCTTC CASSYTGTSGRGSNEQFF
. . TRBJ1-2 TRBV10-2 TGCGCCAGCAGTGAGACGACCGCCTATGGCTACACCTTC CASSETTAYGYTF
TRBD2 . TRBJ2-2 TRBV5-1 TGCGCCAGCAGCTTGGGGGGAGGGCGGCCTTCGAACACCGGGGAGCTGTTTTTT CASSLGGGRPSNTGELFF
TRBD2 . TRBJ2-1 TRBV14 TGTGCCAGCAGCCCCGACAGCGGGGCCTACAATGAGCAGTTCTTC CASSPDSGAYNEQFF
TRBD2 . TRBJ2-1 TRBV19 TGTGCCAGTACGGGAGCGGGATTGAATGAGCAGTTCTTC CASTGAGLNEQFF
. few TRBJ1-4 TRBV2 TGTGCCAGCCGACGGGGGAATGAAAAACTGTTTTTT CASRRGNEKLFF
. few TRBJ1-4 TRBV7-6 TGTGCCAGCACCCCCGAGGCGGGGGCGAATGAAAAACTGTTTTTT CASTPEAGANEKLFF
. . TRBJ2-5 TRBV7-2 TGTGCCAGCAGTTCACAAGAGACCCAGTACTTC CASSSQETQYF
. . TRBJ2-7 TRBV5-6 TGTGCCAGCAGCTCACCCCAAACAGGGAGGTACGAGCAGTACTTC CASSSPQTGRYEQYF
. . TRBJ2-7 TRBV7-2 TGTGCCAGCAGCGTGAACTACGAGCAGTACTTC CASSVNYEQYF
TRBD2 . TRBJ2-2 TRBV30 TGTGCCTGGACCCCAGCGGGGGGGCCGAACACCGGGGAGCTGTTTTTT CAWTPAGGPNTGELFF
. . TRBJ2-7 TRBV6-5 TGTGCCAGCAGTTCCGGGGGCGAGCAGTACTTC CASSSGGEQYF
. . TRBJ2-2 TRBV14 TGTGCCAGCAGCCAAGTGTCGTGGGGGACCGGGGAGCTGTTTTTT CASSQVSWGTGELFF
TRBD1 . TRBJ2-5 TRBV25-1 TGTGCCAGCAGTCCCCCCGGGACAGCGGAGACCCAGTACTTC CASSPPGTAETQYF
TRBD1 . TRBJ2-7 TRBV6-5 TGTGCCAGCAGTTCCCCGGGACAGGGTTTCTACGAGCAGTACTTC CASSSPGQGFYEQYF